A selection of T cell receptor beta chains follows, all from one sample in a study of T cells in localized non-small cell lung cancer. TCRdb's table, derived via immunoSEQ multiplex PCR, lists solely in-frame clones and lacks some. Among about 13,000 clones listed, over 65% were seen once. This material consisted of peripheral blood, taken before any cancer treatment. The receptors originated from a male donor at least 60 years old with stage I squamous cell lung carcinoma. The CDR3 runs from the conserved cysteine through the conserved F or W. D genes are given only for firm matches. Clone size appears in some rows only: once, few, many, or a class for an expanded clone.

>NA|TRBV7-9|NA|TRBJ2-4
CASGPMTVEDSGAKNIQYF
TGTGCCAGCGGTCCGATGACGGTGGAAGATTCTGGGGCCAAAAACATTCAGTACTTC
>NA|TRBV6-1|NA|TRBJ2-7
CASTADSYEQYF
TGTGCCAGCACCGCCGACAGTTACGAGCAGTACTTC
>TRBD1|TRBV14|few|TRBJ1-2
CASNGQGRGYTF
TGTGCCAGCAACGGACAGGGGAGGGGCTACACCTTC
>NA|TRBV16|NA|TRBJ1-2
CASTNNLGGGGGYTF
TGTGCCAGCACCAACAACCTCGGAGGGGGTGGTGGCTACACCTTC
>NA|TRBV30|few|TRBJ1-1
CAWDKLKNTEAFF
TGTGCCTGGGACAAACTCAAGAACACTGAAGCTTTCTTT
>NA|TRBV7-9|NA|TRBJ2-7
CASSDQGIGYEQYF
TGTGCCAGCAGCGATCAGGGGATCGGCTACGAGCAGTACTTC
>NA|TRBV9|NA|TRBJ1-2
CASSAETGGYTF
TGTGCCAGCAGCGCGGAGACAGGCGGCTACACCTTC
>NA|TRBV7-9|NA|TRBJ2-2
CASSFYGRELFF
TGTGCCAGCAGCTTTTATGGTCGGGAGCTGTTTTTT
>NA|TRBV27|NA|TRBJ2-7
CASSPQVRASYEQYF
TGTGCCAGCAGTCCTCAAGTCAGGGCCTCCTACGAGCAGTACTTC
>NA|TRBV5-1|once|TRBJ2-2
CASSFLSGQTNTGELFF
TGCGCCAGCAGCTTCCTGTCTGGACAGACGAACACCGGGGAGCTGTTTTTT
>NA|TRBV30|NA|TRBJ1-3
CAWSTRTGNTIYF
TGTGCCTGGAGTACAAGAACTGGAAACACCATATATTTT
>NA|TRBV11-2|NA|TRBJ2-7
CASSLGTGSFYEQYF
TGTGCCAGCAGCTTAGGGACTGGATCCTTCTACGAGCAGTACTTC
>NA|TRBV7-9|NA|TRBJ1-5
CASSLVAGESNQPQHF
TGTGCCAGCAGCTTAGTGGCAGGGGAGAGCAATCAGCCCCAGCATTTT
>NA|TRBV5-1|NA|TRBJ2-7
CASSLDGLTYEQYF
TGCGCCAGCAGCTTGGATGGACTGACCTACGAGCAGTACTTC
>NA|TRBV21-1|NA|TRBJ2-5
CASSARWRWRSQYF
TGTGCCAGCAGCGCCCGATGGAGGTGGAGGTCCCAGTACTTC
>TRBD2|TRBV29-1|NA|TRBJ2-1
CSVSGGSSGNEQFF
TGCAGCGTTTCGGGGGGGTCCTCGGGTAATGAGCAGTTCTTC
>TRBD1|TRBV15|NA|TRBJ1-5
CATSGRQGNQPQHF
TGTGCCACCAGCGGGAGACAGGGAAATCAGCCCCAGCATTTT
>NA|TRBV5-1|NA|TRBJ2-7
CASSPPGLTYEQYF
TGCGCCAGCAGCCCGCCGGGGCTTACCTACGAGCAGTACTTC
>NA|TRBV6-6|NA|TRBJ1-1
CASSPPGQNTEAFF
TGTGCCAGCAGCCCACCGGGACAGAACACTGAAGCTTTCTTT
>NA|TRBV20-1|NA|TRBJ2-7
CSATGSYEQYF
TGCAGTGCTACCGGGAGCTACGAGCAGTACTTC
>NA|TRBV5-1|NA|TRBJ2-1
CASSLRVGSYNEQFF
TGCGCCAGCAGCTTAAGGGTTGGGTCCTACAATGAGCAGTTCTTC
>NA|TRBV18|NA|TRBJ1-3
CASSPDRVSGNTIYF
TGTGCCAGCTCACCAGACCGGGTATCTGGAAACACCATATATTTT
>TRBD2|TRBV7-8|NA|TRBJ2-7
CASSSDPGGILYEQYF
TGTGCCAGCAGCTCCGACCCCGGGGGGATACTCTACGAGCAGTACTTC
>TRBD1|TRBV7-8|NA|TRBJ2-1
CASSSDRGRDEQFF
TGTGCCAGCAGCTCCGACAGGGGGCGCGATGAGCAGTTCTTC
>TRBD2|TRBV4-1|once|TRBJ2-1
CASSQRTSGLHNEQFF
TGCGCCAGCAGCCAAAGGACTAGCGGACTTCACAATGAGCAGTTCTTC
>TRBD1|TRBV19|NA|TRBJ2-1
CASSTGGYNEQFF
TGTGCCAGTAGCACAGGGGGTTACAATGAGCAGTTCTTC
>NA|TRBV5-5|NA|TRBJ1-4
CASSFARVGEKLFF
TGTGCCAGCAGCTTTGCTAGGGTTGGCGAAAAACTGTTTTTT
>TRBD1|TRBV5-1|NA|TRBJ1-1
CASSVTRDRGLGAFF
TGCGCCAGCAGCGTGACCCGGGACAGGGGGCTTGGAGCTTTCTTT
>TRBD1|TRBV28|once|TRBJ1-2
CASSLRQGGYTF
TGTGCCAGCAGTTTAAGACAGGGCGGCTACACCTTC
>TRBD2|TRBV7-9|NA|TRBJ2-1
CASSLGSGGYNEQFF
TGTGCCAGCAGCTTAGGTAGCGGGGGATACAATGAGCAGTTCTTC
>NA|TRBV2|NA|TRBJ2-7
CASSDHYEQYF
TGTGCCAGCAGTGACCACTACGAGCAGTACTTC
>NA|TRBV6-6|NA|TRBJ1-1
CASSPLSALNTEAFF
TGTGCCAGCAGCCCACTCTCTGCCCTGAACACTGAAGCTTTCTTT
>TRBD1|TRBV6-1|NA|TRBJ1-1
CASSPRDSFSEAFF
TGTGCCAGCAGTCCCCGGGACAGCTTTTCTGAAGCTTTCTTT
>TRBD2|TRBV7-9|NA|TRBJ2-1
CASSQTTSGRGNEQFF
TGTGCCAGCAGCCAAACAACTAGCGGGAGAGGCAATGAGCAGTTCTTC
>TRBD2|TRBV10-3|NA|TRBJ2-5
CATTSGVQETQYF
TGTGCCACCACTAGCGGGGTCCAAGAGACCCAGTACTTC
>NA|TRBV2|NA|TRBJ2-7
CASRTTGRRAYEQYF
TGTGCCAGCAGGACGACTGGCCGGAGGGCCTACGAGCAGTACTTC
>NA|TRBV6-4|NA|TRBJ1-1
CASSEQRDTEAFF
TGTGCCAGCAGTGAACAACGGGACACTGAAGCTTTCTTT
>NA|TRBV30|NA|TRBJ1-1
CAWSAGYLSEAFF
TGTGCCTGGAGTGCAGGGTATCTGTCCGAAGCTTTCTTT
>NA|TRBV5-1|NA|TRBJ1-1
CASSRDGNTGTEAFF
TGCGCCAGCAGCCGTGATGGTAACACCGGCACTGAAGCTTTCTTT
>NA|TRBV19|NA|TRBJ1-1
CASSILRGTEAFF
TGTGCCAGTAGTATTCTAAGGGGCACTGAAGCTTTCTTT
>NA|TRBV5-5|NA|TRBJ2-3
CASSLRSRGVADTQYF
TGTGCCAGCAGCTTGCGCAGCCGTGGGGTGGCAGATACGCAGTATTTT
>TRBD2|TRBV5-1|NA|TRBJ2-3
CASSSDTSGTMGRYTDTQYF
TGCGCCAGCAGCTCGGACACTAGCGGGACTATGGGAAGGTACACAGATACGCAGTATTTT
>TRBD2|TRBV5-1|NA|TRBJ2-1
CASSTPSGSINNEQFF
TGCGCCAGCAGCACCCCTAGCGGGAGTATTAACAATGAGCAGTTCTTC
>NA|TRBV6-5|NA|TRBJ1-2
CASSYRGPRYGYTF
TGTGCCAGCAGTTACAGGGGACCCCGTTATGGCTACACCTTC
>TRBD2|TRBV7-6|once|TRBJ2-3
CASSLALGGGTDTQYF
TGTGCCAGCAGCTTAGCTCTCGGGGGGGGAACAGATACGCAGTATTTT
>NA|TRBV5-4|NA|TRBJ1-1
CASSLALQNTEAFF
TGTGCCAGCAGCTTGGCGCTTCAGAACACTGAAGCTTTCTTT
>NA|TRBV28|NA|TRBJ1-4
CASSPRDEMAVRNEKLFF
TGTGCCAGCAGTCCCAGGGACGAAATGGCCGTCCGTAATGAAAAACTGTTTTTT
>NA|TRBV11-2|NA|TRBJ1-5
CASSPQGRVNQPQHF
TGTGCCAGCAGCCCACAAGGCAGGGTAAATCAGCCCCAGCATTTT
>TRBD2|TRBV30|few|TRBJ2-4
CAWSKGPGGKNIQYF
TGTGCCTGGAGTAAAGGCCCGGGGGGCAAAAACATTCAGTACTTC
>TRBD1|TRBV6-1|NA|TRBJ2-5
CASSGTPGQQETQYF
TGTGCCAGCAGTGGAACCCCGGGACAGCAAGAGACCCAGTACTTC
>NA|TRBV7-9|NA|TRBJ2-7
CASSSTYEQYF
TGTGCCAGCAGCTCTACCTACGAGCAGTACTTC
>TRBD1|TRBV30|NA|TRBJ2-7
CAWSVRGLTGTGEQYF
TGTGCCTGGAGTGTCCGCGGCTTAACAGGGACAGGCGAGCAGTACTTC
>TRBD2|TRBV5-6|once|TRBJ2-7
CASSLAGGDEQYF
TGTGCCAGCAGTTTAGCGGGAGGGGACGAGCAGTACTTC
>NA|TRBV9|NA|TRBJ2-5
CASSVYGTSRETETQYF
TGTGCCAGCAGCGTCTACGGGACATCCCGAGAAACGGAGACCCAGTACTTC
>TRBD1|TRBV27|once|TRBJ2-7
CASSPGTGGNEQYF
TGTGCCAGCAGTCCGGGGACAGGGGGCAACGAGCAGTACTTC
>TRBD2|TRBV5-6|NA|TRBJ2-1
CASSSWTAGGLHEQFF
TGTGCCAGCAGCTCCTGGACGGCGGGAGGGCTTCATGAGCAGTTCTTC
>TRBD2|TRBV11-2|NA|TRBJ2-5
CASSLPWREASTKETQYF
TGTGCCAGCAGCCTTCCCTGGCGGGAGGCATCCACCAAAGAGACCCAGTACTTC
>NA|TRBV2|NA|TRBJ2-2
CASSYLNTGELFF
TGTGCCAGCAGCTATCTTAACACCGGGGAGCTGTTTTTT